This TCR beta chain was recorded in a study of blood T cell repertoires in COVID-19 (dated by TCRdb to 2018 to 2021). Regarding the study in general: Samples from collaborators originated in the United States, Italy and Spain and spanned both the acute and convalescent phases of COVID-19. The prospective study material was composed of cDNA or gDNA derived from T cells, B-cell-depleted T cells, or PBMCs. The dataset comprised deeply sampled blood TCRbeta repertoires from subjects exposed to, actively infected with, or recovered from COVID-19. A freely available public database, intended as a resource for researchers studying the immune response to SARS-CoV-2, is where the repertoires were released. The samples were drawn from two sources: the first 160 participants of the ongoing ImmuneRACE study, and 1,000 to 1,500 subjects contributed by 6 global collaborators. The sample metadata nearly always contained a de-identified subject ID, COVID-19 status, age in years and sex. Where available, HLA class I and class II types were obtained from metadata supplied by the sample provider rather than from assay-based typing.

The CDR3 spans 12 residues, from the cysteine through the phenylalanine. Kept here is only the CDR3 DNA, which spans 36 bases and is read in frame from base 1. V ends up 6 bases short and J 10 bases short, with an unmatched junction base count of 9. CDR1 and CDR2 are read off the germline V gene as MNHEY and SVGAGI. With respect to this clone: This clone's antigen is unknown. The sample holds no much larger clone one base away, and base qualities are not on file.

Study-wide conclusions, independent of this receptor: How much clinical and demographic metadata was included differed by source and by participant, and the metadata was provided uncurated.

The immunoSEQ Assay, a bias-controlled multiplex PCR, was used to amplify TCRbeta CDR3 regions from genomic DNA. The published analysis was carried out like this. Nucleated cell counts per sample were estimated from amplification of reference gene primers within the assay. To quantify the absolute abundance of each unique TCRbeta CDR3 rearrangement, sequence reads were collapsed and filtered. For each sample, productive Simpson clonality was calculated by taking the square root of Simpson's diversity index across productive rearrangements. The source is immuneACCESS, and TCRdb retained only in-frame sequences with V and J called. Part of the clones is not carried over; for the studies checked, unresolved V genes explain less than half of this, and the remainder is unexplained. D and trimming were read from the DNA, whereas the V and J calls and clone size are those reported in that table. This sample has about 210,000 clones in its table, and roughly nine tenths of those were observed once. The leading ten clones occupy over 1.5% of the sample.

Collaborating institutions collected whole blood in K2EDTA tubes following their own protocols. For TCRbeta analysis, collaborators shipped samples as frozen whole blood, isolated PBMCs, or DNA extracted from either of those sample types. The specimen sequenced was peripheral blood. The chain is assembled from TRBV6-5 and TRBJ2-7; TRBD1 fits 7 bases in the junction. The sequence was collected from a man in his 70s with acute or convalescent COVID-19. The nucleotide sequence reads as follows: TGTGCCAGCAGACTATTACAGGGGAAACAGTACTTC. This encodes CASRLLQGKQYF.